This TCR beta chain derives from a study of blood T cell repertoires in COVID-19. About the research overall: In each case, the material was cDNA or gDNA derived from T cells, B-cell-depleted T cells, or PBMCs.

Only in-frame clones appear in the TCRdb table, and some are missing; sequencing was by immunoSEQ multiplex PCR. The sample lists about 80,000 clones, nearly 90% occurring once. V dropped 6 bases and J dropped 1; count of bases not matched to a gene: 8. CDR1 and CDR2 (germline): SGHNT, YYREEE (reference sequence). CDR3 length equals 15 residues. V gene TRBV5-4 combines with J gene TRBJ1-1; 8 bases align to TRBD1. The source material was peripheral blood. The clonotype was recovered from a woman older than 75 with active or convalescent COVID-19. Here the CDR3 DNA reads TGTGCCAGCACCCCGGGACAGGCCCGGAACACTGAAGCTTTCTTT. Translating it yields CASTPGQARNTEAFF.